These 17 T cell receptor beta chains were sequenced from one sample in a study of human T cells and chemical hapten exposure. TCRdb itself ran the RACE reads through MiXCR, one entry per CDR3 protein. The sample lists about 340,000 distinct CDR3 sequences; around 7% were seen once. The time point is: patch test 1, 2 weeks after DPC sensitization. Treatment specified: therapeutic diphenylcyclopropenone sensitization with weekly scalp DPC. Sequenced here: whole blood, sampled in connection with sensitization to the hapten diphenylcyclopropenone (DPC). The receptors were sampled from a woman aged 18-30 years with alopecia areata. Some clones in this sample may be carry-over from other donors' samples.

The chain recombines TRBV4-3 with TRBJ2-1, with 11 nucleotides matching TRBD2. Germline CDR1 reads LGHNA; CDR2 reads YSLEER. This CDR3 spans 18 amino acids. The V segment lost 1 base and the J segment 2 bases; nucleotides outside the gene matches: 7. Here the CDR3 reads CASSQGLAGGLAYNEQFF. CDR3 coding DNA: TGCGCCAGCAGCCAAGGGCTAGCGGGGGGTCTTGCCTACAATGAGCAGTTCTTC.

This clonotype was seen a handful of times. CDR3 sequence (DNA): TGTGCCAGCAGCCAAGTGGTCACTGAAGCTTTCTTT. Translation: CASSQVVTEAFF. The chain uses TRBV3-1 and TRBJ1-1; D unclear. The CDR3 totals 12 residues. CDR1 LGHDT and CDR2 YNNKEL come from the germline V gene (reference sequence). Trimming removed 1 base at V and 4 bases at J, with 4 bases between.

The chain combines TRBV6-5 with TRBJ2-7; D perhaps matches TRBD2 (5 bases). CDR1 MNHEY and CDR2 SVGAGI come from the germline V gene. The ends were cut back, 0 bases at V and 4 bases at J, with 19 bases in the middle. The CDR3 spans 17 residues. CDR3 region: CASSYSRAGPLTYEQYF. In nucleotides, the CDR3 is TGTGCCAGCAGTTACTCGAGGGCAGGACCTCTAACGTACGAGCAGTACTTC.

In this sample, this clonotype turned up a few times. The chain links TRBV18 to TRBJ1-3; 7 positions agree with TRBD1. The CDR3 is made up of 17 amino acids. Germline assignment: CDR1 KGHSH and CDR2 LQKENI. Trimming cost V 3 bases and J 2 bases; bases outside gene matches: 10. The CDR3 nucleotides are TGTGCCAGCTCACCCGCCGTTACAGGGGCAACTGGAAACACCATATATTTT. Translation gives CASSPAVTGATGNTIYF.

This clonotype was observed a handful of times. V usage is TRBV3-1 and J usage is TRBJ2-6, with no clear D. This CDR3 region has 17 residues. The ends were cut back, 0 bases at V and 2 bases at J, with 11 bases in the middle. Per the germline V gene, CDR1 is LGHDT and CDR2 is YNNKEL (reference sequence). In DNA, the CDR3 is TGTGCCAGCAGCCAAGAAACTTCCGCTCCTGGGGCCAACGTCCTGACTTTC. It encodes CASSQETSAPGANVLTF.

This clonotype was found a few times. The V and J genes are TRBV6-2 or TRBV6-3 and TRBJ2-3, with D perhaps matching TRBD1 (5 bases). In germline, CDR1 is MNHEY, CDR2 SVGEGT. The CDR3 spans 14 residues. V was pared by 8 bases and J by 3 bases, with 15 bases between. The CDR3 spells CASGARGLTDTQYF. CDR3 nucleotides: TGTGCCAGCGGGGCGCGCGGATTAACAGATACGCAGTATTTT.

This clonotype was recorded a few times. The chain is built from TRBV6-2 or TRBV6-3 and TRBJ1-1; perhaps TRBD1 as D (5 bases). Trimming shortened V by 6 bases and J by 1 base, and 21 bases separated the two germline ends. CDR1 is MNHEY and CDR2 is SVGEGT in the germline V gene. The CDR3 contains 17 residues. The CDR3 region has the DNA TGTGCCAGCAGCCCACCCCGGGACCCGGTCAGGAACACTGAAGCTTTCTTT. Amino acid sequence: CASSPPRDPVRNTEAFF.

The rearrangement links TRBV24-1 to TRBJ1-5; no definite D call. Germline CDR1 KGHDR, CDR2 SFDVKD. The CDR3 totals 13 residues. With 6 bases removed from V and 0 bases from J, the gap between germline ends came to 5 bases. The CDR3: CATSSSSNQPQHF. The CDR3 nucleotides are TGTGCCACCAGTTCGAGTAGCAATCAGCCCCAGCATTTT.

This clonotype was counted at least ten times. Since a much larger clone is just one base distant, this may be a read error. The rearrangement uses TRBV7-2 and TRBJ2-3; D is unclear. V lost 3 bases, J lost 2 bases, and 3 bases lay in between. Germline V lookup: CDR1 SGHTA, CDR2 FQGNSA. CDR3 length equals 12 residues. This chain's CDR3 is CASSFDTDTQYF. CDR3 coding DNA: TGTGCCAGCAGCTTTGACACAGATACGCAGTATTTT.

This clonotype has only a few counts. The chain uses TRBV6-5 and TRBJ1-1; D is undetermined. The CDR3 totals 13 residues. V lost 7 bases and J lost 0, with 9 bases in between. From germline, CDR1 is MNHEY and CDR2 SVGAGI. The CDR3 loop is CASNRQLNTEAFF. The CDR3 DNA reads TGTGCCAGCAATCGGCAGCTGAACACTGAAGCTTTCTTT.

This clonotype appeared a few times. This chain joins TRBV6-5 and TRBJ1-3; tentative D call: TRBD1 (5 bases). The V gene's germline CDR1 is MNHEY and CDR2 SVGAGI. The CDR3 extends over 14 amino acids. V shed 8 bases and J shed 5 bases, with 16 bases lying between them. Written as DNA, the CDR3 is TGTGCCAGCGGACAAAACGGAGGACGAAACACCATATATTTT. Residues: CASGQNGGRNTIYF.

This clonotype occurred many times. The rearrangement links TRBV27 to TRBJ1-6, with 7 bases lining up with TRBD1. Looked up from germline, CDR1 is MNHEY and CDR2 is SMNVEV (reference sequence). J lost 6 bases, V lost 9 bases, and 5 bases had no gene match. The CDR3 is 13 residues long. The CDR3 nucleotides read TGTGCCAGTGGGGACAGACTTAATTCACCCCTCCACTTT. The encoded protein is CASGDRLNSPLHF.

This clonotype was counted a few times. J is TRBJ1-1 and V is TRBV5-1; possibly TRBD1 for D (5 bases). The V end was cut by 4 bases, the J end by 4 bases, with 17 bases between. CDR1 SGHRS and CDR2 YFSETQ come from the germline V gene. The CDR3 contains 15 residues. The CDR3 region is CASSPRGRVGTEAFF. In DNA, the CDR3 is TGCGCCAGCAGCCCGCGGGGCAGGGTAGGCACTGAAGCTTTCTTT.

This clonotype showed up many times. This chain uses TRBV2 with TRBJ2-1; the D gene is possibly TRBD1 (6 bases). The germline V and J ends were trimmed by 6 bases and 1 base, with 10 bases remaining between them. This CDR3 spans 14 amino acids. Germline V gives CDR1 SNHLY, CDR2 FYNNEI. The chain's CDR3 is CASRRTVSYNEQFF. The CDR3 nucleotides read TGTGCCAGCAGGAGGACAGTTTCCTACAATGAGCAGTTCTTC.

This clonotype was counted many times. V gene TRBV6-5 combines with J gene TRBJ2-5, with D maybe TRBD2 (5 bases). Germline-derived CDR1 and CDR2 are MNHEY and SVGAGI. This CDR3 comprises 14 residues. The germline V and J ends were trimmed by 8 bases and 1 base, with 14 bases remaining between them. DNA for the CDR3: TGTGCCAGCGGCGAACACGGACTCCAAGAGACCCAGTACTTC. Translated, it gives CASGEHGLQETQYF.

This clonotype has a count of ten or more. The chain joins TRBV7-2 to TRBJ2-3; TRBD1 is a possible D gene (5 bases). CDR3 length: 14 amino acids. Germline CDR1 reads SGHTA; CDR2 reads FQGNSA. Deletions cut 5 bases from V and 5 bases from J, with 14 bases between. CDR3 residues: CASSVQGSLDTQYF. CDR3 DNA sequence: TGTGCCAGCAGCGTCCAGGGTTCGTTAGATACGCAGTATTTT.

This clonotype was detected a few times. The chain carries TRBV3-1 and TRBJ2-7, with D hard to call. Germline CDR1 LGHDT, CDR2 YNNKEL (reference sequence). V was trimmed by 0 bases and J by 7 bases, leaving 13 bases between them. CDR3 length: 14 amino acids. In nucleotides, the CDR3 is TGTGCCAGCAGCCAAGATTTGGGGTTGGGGGAGCAGTACTTC. Residues: CASSQDLGLGEQYF.